Reported below is one TCR beta chain. Among the patients, aged 18 to 65, hyperthyroidism was newly diagnosed and had lasted under 2 months. The PBMCs studied were ones that came from 10 ml fresh peripheral blood. The record originates from a study of T cells in Graves' hyperthyroidism and ophthalmopathy. From RNA transcripts, TCR beta CDR3 regions were amplified. First-round RT-PCR of the TCR CDR3 relied on the HTBI primer set. TCRdb independently ran MiXCR on the multiplex PCR reads; one entry per CDR3 protein. The sample consists of 75,000 to 100,000 distinct CDR3 sequences, roughly 49% of them appearing once. The specimen sequenced was blood. This receptor was taken from a woman aged 40 to 49 with Graves' hyperthyroidism.

For the CDR3, the DNA is TGTGCCATCAGTGAGTCGGGAGACTTCTACGAGCAGTACTTC. Its translation is CAISESGDFYEQYF. V gene TRBV10-3 combines with J gene TRBJ2-7, with D tentatively TRBD2 (5 bases). In germline, CDR1 is ENHRY, CDR2 SYGVKD. Trimming took 0 bases from V and 3 from J, leaving 9 bases between them. The CDR3 has 14 residues.